This T cell receptor beta chain stems from a study of cytomegalovirus exposure and HLA in healthy donors. Findings and limits, study-wide: Most TCR sequences were rare, but some public TCRs occurred in many donors. According to reports, the classifier identified cytomegalovirus status with high specificity and sensitivity. Relative to the approximately 680-donor mean, N-insertions were reportedly fewer in an Asian-associated ancestry cluster in a later analysis.

In this sample, this clone turned up once. Its cognate antigen is unknown. Vbeta (60) and Jbeta (13) primers were used in the PCR. Generated by immunoSEQ multiplex PCR, the TCRdb table keeps only in-frame clones and is missing some. The table records about 140,000 clones, around 78% of them present only once. This CDR3 spans 14 amino acids. Germline loops: CDR1 SGHRS, CDR2 YFSETQ. V dropped 5 bases and J dropped 5 bases, with 16 bases sitting between them. There were likely unrecorded immune exposures, though donors were nominally healthy when sampled. Specimen: PBMCs. This receptor was obtained from a woman in her 40s in good health and CMV-seropositive. This chain joins TRBV5-1 and TRBJ2-5; D is possibly TRBD2 (6 bases). This chain's CDR3 is CASSAGLAEETQYF. The CDR3 DNA reads TGCGCCAGCAGTGCGGGGCTAGCCGAGGAGACCCAGTACTTC.